This T cell receptor beta chain was identified in a study of Ad26.COV2.S vaccination and SARS-CoV-2 variants. Overall study: The COV1001 Ad26.COV2.S trial arm included the donor. In the study, Ad26.COV2.S was injected intramuscularly once, or twice 56 days apart.

The CDR3 spans 15 residues. V shed 2 bases, J shed 0 bases, and the junction held 1 base outside the gene matches. Germline assignment: CDR1 KGHSH and CDR2 LQKENI. Study results and limitations: People given the vaccine had a wider spike-specific TCR breadth than placebo recipients did.

Comment on this clone: Its antigen is as yet unknown.

Treatment of the sample: some 20 received Ad26.COV2.S at low or high dose, single or two shots; roughly five received placebo; per-sample allocation not given. Sample collection was performed on day 63 after the first vaccine or placebo injection. An adult of 18-55 years in Boston served as donor. TCRdb's copy holds only in-frame clones and misses some; the assay was immunoSEQ multiplex PCR. Here the sample spans more than 400,000 clones, less than 95% being singletons. Material: peripheral blood, obtained in a trial of Ad26.COV2.S vaccine versus placebo. The V call is TRBV18, the J call TRBJ2-7, with TRBD1 matching over 10 bases. The sequence derives from a person aged 18 to 59 who received the Ad26.COV2.S COVID-19 vaccine or a placebo. The CDR3 spells CASSPRTGGSYEQYF. The CDR3 DNA reads TGTGCCAGCTCACCAAGGACAGGGGGCTCCTACGAGCAGTACTTC.